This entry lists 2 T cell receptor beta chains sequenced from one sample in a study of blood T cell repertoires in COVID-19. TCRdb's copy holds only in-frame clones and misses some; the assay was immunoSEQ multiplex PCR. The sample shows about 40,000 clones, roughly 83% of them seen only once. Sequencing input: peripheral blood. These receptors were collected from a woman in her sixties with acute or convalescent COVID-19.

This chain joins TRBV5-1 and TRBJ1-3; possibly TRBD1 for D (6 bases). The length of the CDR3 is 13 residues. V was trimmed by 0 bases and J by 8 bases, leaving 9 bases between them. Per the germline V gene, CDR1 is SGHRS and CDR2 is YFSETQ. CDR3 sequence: CASSLAGADTIYF. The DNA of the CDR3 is TGCGCCAGCAGCTTGGCAGGGGCCGACACCATATATTTT.

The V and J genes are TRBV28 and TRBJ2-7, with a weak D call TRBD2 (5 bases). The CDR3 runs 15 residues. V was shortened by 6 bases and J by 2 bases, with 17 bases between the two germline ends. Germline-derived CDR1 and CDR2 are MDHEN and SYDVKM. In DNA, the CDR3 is TGTGCCAGCAGCACAAGGCGGGCAGCGACCTACGAGCAGTACTTC. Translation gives CASSTRRAATYEQYF.